The subject of this entry is one T cell receptor (beta chain). Its antigen is as yet unknown. The method was immunoSEQ multiplex PCR; TCRdb's version includes in-frame clones alone and lacks a portion of them. The table lists some 190,000 clones, 88% of them singletons. This record belongs to a study of T cell responses to AZD1222 COVID-19 vaccine. The study, taken as a whole, reports: Mapped onto spike, vaccine-associated CD4 TCRs spanned it and were dominant at 160-218 and 743-854. Recipients of two AZD1222 doses showed rising Spike-specific TCR breadth and depth. Females made up more of the donors, who were largely white British, and clonal diversity may have come out too low.

The V gene lost 4 bases and the J gene lost 4 bases, with 23 bases spanning the gap. The length of the CDR3 is 18 residues. Looked up from germline, CDR1 is SGHNT and CDR2 is YENEEA. The chain links TRBV11-3 to TRBJ2-1; D is perhaps TRBD2 (6 bases). Material: peripheral blood, obtained on day 0 of AZD1222 vaccination. This clonotype was sampled from an adult in good health. CDR3: CASSSGLAEGRNYNEQFF. As DNA, the CDR3 is TGTGCCAGCAGCTCCGGTTTGGCCGAAGGGAGGAATTACAATGAGCAGTTCTTC.